Presented here are 32 T cell receptor beta chains from one specimen sequenced in a study of cytomegalovirus exposure and HLA in healthy donors. The PCR had 60 Vbeta and 13 Jbeta primers. The protocol was immunoSEQ multiplex PCR, while the TCRdb copy is restricted to in-frame clones and leaves out a portion. The sample includes 65,000 to 95,000 clones, approximately 79% of them seen just once. Sample: PBMCs. The receptors derive from a man in his thirties or forties in good health and CMV-seronegative.

The V call is TRBV13, the J call TRBJ1-1; D is unresolved. This CDR3 comprises 14 residues. Germline V gene data show CDR1 as PRHDT and CDR2 as FYEKMQ (reference sequence). Deletions cut 1 base from V and 2 bases from J, with 8 bases between. The chain's CDR3 is CASSLDSGNTEAFF. Written as DNA, the CDR3 is TGTGCCAGCAGCTTAGATAGCGGTAACACTGAAGCTTTCTTT.

DNA for the CDR3: TGTGCCAGTAGTATCAGTCAGGGGACTTCACCCCTCCACTTT. Amino acid sequence: CASSISQGTSPLHF. This rearrangement joins TRBV19 to TRBJ1-6; weak D call: TRBD1 (6 bases). V was trimmed by 3 bases and J by 9 bases, leaving 12 bases between them. This CDR3 has 14 residues. Germline V gene sequence: CDR1 LNHDA, CDR2 SQIVND (reference sequence).

This clone appeared a single time. The genes are TRBV9 and TRBJ2-2; 9 nucleotides agree with TRBD1. Germline V gives CDR1 SGDLS, CDR2 YYNGEE. The CDR3 length is 17 residues. The trim removed 4 bases at V and 2 bases at J, leaving 9 bases unmatched. CDR3 nucleotides: TGTGCCAGCAGCCATCGTACGGACAGGGGAAACACCGGGGAGCTGTTTTTT. Translation: CASSHRTDRGNTGELFF. The variable domain in full, completed from reference TRBV9 and TRBJ2-2, reads DSGVTQTPKHLITATGQRVTLRCSPRSGDLSVYWYQQSLDQGLQFLIQYYNGEERAKGNILERFSAQQFPDLHSELNLSSLELGDSALYFCASSHRTDRGNTGELFFGEGSRLTVL.

V usage is TRBV29-1 and J usage is TRBJ1-1; no definite D call. Germline loops: CDR1 SQVTM, CDR2 ANQGSEA. CDR3 length equals 14 residues. The germline V and J ends were trimmed by 7 bases and 1 base, with 16 bases remaining between them. For the CDR3, the DNA is TGCAGCGCCCGACCATCCGGAGCGAACACTGAAGCTTTCTTT. As protein: CSARPSGANTEAFF. The full variable domain, its missing parts supplied by reference TRBV29-1 and TRBJ1-1, is SAVISQKPSRDICQRGTSLTIQCQVDSQVTMMFWYRQQPGQSLTLIATANQGSEATYESGFVIDKFPISRPNLTFSTLTVSNMSPEDSSIYLCSARPSGANTEAFFGQGTRLTVV.

This chain uses TRBV7-2 with TRBJ2-3, with TRBD2 matching over 9 bases. V lost 5 bases, J lost 3 bases, and 6 bases stayed unmatched. Germline CDR1 reads SGHTA; CDR2 reads FQGNSA. The CDR3 runs 15 residues. CDR3 sequence reads: CASSPGLARTDTQYF. The CDR3 DNA sequence: TGTGCCAGCAGCCCCGGACTAGCGAGGACAGATACGCAGTATTTT.

This clone has only a few counts. The J gene is TRBJ1-2, the V gene TRBV29-1; 9 positions match TRBD1. Trimming took 5 bases from V and 2 from J; bases not matched to a gene: 9. The germline gives CDR1 SQVTM, CDR2 ANQGSEA. This CDR3 comprises 15 residues. This CDR3 reads CSVSIHTGGNYGYTF. In DNA form, the CDR3 reads TGCAGCGTTTCCATTCATACAGGGGGCAACTATGGCTACACCTTC.

For the CDR3, the DNA is TGTGCCAGCAGGGGATTAGCGGGGGGGAACACAGATACGCAGTATTTT. As protein: CASRGLAGGNTDTQYF. The V call is TRBV6-6, the J call TRBJ2-3; 11 nucleotides agree with TRBD2. Per the germline V gene, CDR1 is MNHNY and CDR2 is SVGAGI (reference sequence). V was pared by 6 bases and J by 2 bases, with 7 bases of the junction left unmatched. The length of the CDR3 is 16 residues.

This chain links TRBV27 with TRBJ2-7; D may be TRBD1 (5 bases). CDR1 is MNHEY, CDR2 SMNVEV, per germline (reference sequence). The CDR3 is 14 amino acids. Trimming stripped 3 bases from V and 2 bases from J, with 11 bases between. CDR3 sequence: CASSFRVGPYEQYF. CDR3 DNA sequence: TGTGCCAGCAGTTTCAGGGTTGGGCCCTACGAGCAGTACTTC.

This chain uses TRBV29-1 with TRBJ1-2, with no clear D. Trimming left V 1 base short and J 4 bases short, with 13 bases between. The CDR3 sequence is 14 residues long. Germline values: CDR1 SQVTM, CDR2 ANQGSEA. The DNA of the CDR3 is TGCAGCGTTGAAGGAGGAGAGTTCGGCTATGGCTACACCTTC. Translating it yields CSVEGGEFGYGYTF.

This chain connects TRBV7-2 to TRBJ2-3; possible D gene TRBD2, 6 bases. Trimming pared 2 bases from V and 7 bases from J, leaving 19 bases between. CDR1 is SGHTA, CDR2 FQGNSA, per germline. The CDR3 loop spans 16 amino acids. CDR3 DNA sequence: TGTGCCAGCAGCTTATCCGGGGGAGGTTTAAAAAATACGCAGTATTTT. This codes for CASSLSGGGLKNTQYF.

The J gene is TRBJ2-1, the V gene TRBV18; the D is unclear. The CDR3 length is 16 residues. Trimming removed 0 bases at V and 0 bases at J, with 9 bases between. Germline-derived CDR1 and CDR2 are KGHSH and LQKENI. DNA of the CDR3: TGTGCCAGCTCACCACCGCCTGCGAGCTCCTACAATGAGCAGTTCTTC. Translated, it gives CASSPPPASSYNEQFF. Full variable domain (outside the CDR3, taken from reference TRBV18 and TRBJ2-1): NAGVMQNPRHLVRRRGQEARLRCSPMKGHSHVYWYRQLPEEGLKFMVYLQKENIIDESGMPKERFSAEFPKEGPSILRIQQVVRGDSAAYFCASSPPPASSYNEQFFGPGTRLTVL.

Only one count was recorded for this clone. CDR3 DNA sequence: TGTGCCAGCAGCCTCATTGGGACTAGCGGGCTAGAGACCCAGTACTTC. This translates into CASSLIGTSGLETQYF. V and J are TRBV7-6 and TRBJ2-5; 12 nucleotides align to TRBD2. The CDR3 covers 16 residues. Germline V lookup: CDR1 SGHVS, CDR2 FNYEAQ. V trimming: 5 bases; J trimming: 4 bases; junction bases outside the gene matches: 8.

This clone has just one count. The chain joins TRBV27 to TRBJ2-1; D perhaps matches TRBD2 (5 bases). V was trimmed by 4 bases and J by 9 bases, leaving 7 bases between them. The germline CDR1 and CDR2 sequences are MNHEY and SMNVEV (reference sequence). The CDR3 runs 11 residues. The CDR3 loop is CASSWTGEQFF. The CDR3 nucleotides read TGTGCCAGCAGTTGGACTGGTGAGCAGTTCTTC.

This clone has just one count. This chain uses TRBV7-9 with TRBJ2-3; D gene unclear. V lost 5 bases, J lost 4 bases, and 7 bases lay in between. The germline gives CDR1 SEHNR, CDR2 FQNEAQ (reference sequence). CDR3 size: 12 residues. DNA of the CDR3: TGTGCCAGCAGCCGATCAGCAGATACGCAGTATTTT. This sequence encodes CASSRSADTQYF.

The V gene is TRBV4-1, the J gene TRBJ2-3, with 8 bases matching TRBD1. CDR1 is MGHRA and CDR2 is YSYEKL in the germline V gene. J lost 4 bases, V lost 1 base, and 7 bases had no gene match. The CDR3 loop spans 16 amino acids. CDR3 region: CASSQGTGPLADTQYF. The CDR3 DNA reads as TGCGCCAGCAGCCAAGGGACAGGGCCCTTGGCAGATACGCAGTATTTT.

The rearrangement uses TRBV6-1 and TRBJ2-5, with 8 bases matching TRBD1. V was clipped by 6 bases and J by 5 bases; unmatched bases: 11. The germline V gene has CDR1 MNHNS and CDR2 SASEGT. This CDR3 has 15 residues. The CDR3 nucleotides read TGTGCCAGCAGCGTTCGGACAGGGAACGTGGAGACCCAGTACTTC. This encodes CASSVRTGNVETQYF.

To note about this clone: In the same sample, other DNA sequences code for this CDR3. The chain links TRBV6-1 to TRBJ2-3, with 13 positions matching TRBD2. V was clipped by 4 bases and J by 0 bases; unmatched bases: 10. Per germline, CDR1 MNHNS and CDR2 SASEGT. The CDR3 loop spans 19 amino acids. The CDR3 loop reads CASSARTSGRRVSTDTQYF. CDR3 sequence (DNA): TGTGCCAGCAGTGCCCGGACTAGCGGGAGACGTGTAAGCACAGATACGCAGTATTTT.

This clone was seen a single time. The junction shows a germline mismatch at one end, possibly a read error. J is TRBJ2-1 and V is TRBV7-7; 7 positions agree with TRBD1. CDR1 is SSHAT, CDR2 FNYEAQ, per germline (reference sequence). CDR3 length: 14 residues. CDR3 coding DNA: TGTGCTAGCAGCGCCCGGGACAGTATCAATGAGCAGTTCTTC. Residues: CASSARDSINEQFF.

The chain links TRBV18 to TRBJ2-2; a possible D gene is TRBD1 (6 bases). The germline CDR1 and CDR2 sequences are KGHSH and LQKENI. V lost 6 bases and J lost 2, with 16 bases in between. The CDR3 contains 16 residues. In DNA form, the CDR3 reads TGTGCCAGCTCTACCGGACCGGGACACAACACCGGGGAGCTGTTTTTT. Protein sequence: CASSTGPGHNTGELFF.

This sequence joins TRBV19 and TRBJ1-5, with D possibly TRBD1 on 5 matching bases. This CDR3 has 15 residues. Trimming pared 7 bases from V and 5 bases from J, leaving 18 bases between. In germline, CDR1 is LNHDA, CDR2 SQIVND (reference sequence). The CDR3 here is CASTLGRGAHQPQHF. The CDR3 nucleotides are TGTGCCAGTACCCTAGGTAGGGGCGCGCATCAGCCCCAGCATTTT.

The chain is built from TRBV7-9 and TRBJ2-7; 9 bases fit TRBD1. The CDR3 contains 15 residues. V lost 5 bases to trimming and J lost 2 bases; unmatched junction nucleotides: 7. CDR1 and CDR2 from the germline V gene are SEHNR and FQNEAQ (reference sequence). CDR3: CASSAGTGRTYEQYF. CDR3 sequence (DNA): TGTGCCAGCAGCGCTGGGACAGGGCGAACCTACGAGCAGTACTTC.

The J gene is TRBJ2-5, the V gene TRBV4-2; no clear D gene. The germline gives CDR1 LGHNA, CDR2 YNFKEQ. Trimming stripped 1 base from V and 4 bases from J, with 10 bases between. The CDR3 is 14 residues long. The CDR3 region is CASSQVPERETQYF. In nucleotides, the CDR3 is TGTGCCAGCAGCCAAGTACCAGAAAGAGAGACCCAGTACTTC.

The sample holds a few counts of this clone. This chain links TRBV28 with TRBJ2-7; D gene uncertain. This CDR3 is built from 15 residues. Germline V gives CDR1 MDHEN, CDR2 SYDVKM. V shed 4 bases and J shed 0 bases, with 13 bases lying between them. The CDR3 reads CASSSPGSNSYEQYF. As DNA, the CDR3 is TGTGCCAGCAGTTCCCCCGGGTCTAACTCCTACGAGCAGTACTTC.

V is TRBV18 and J is TRBJ2-5; tentatively, D is TRBD1 (6 bases). Germline V gene data show CDR1 as KGHSH and CDR2 as LQKENI. The CDR3 runs to 13 residues. The germline V and J ends were trimmed by 6 bases and 4 bases, with 12 bases remaining between them. The CDR3 DNA follows: TGTGCCAGCTCTCTTACCAGGGGAGAGACCCAGTACTTC. This codes for CASSLTRGETQYF.

This clone showed up just once. This chain connects TRBV21-1 to TRBJ2-1; the table's D gene call, TRBD1, was not cross checked with the DNA. TRBV21-1 is noted as a pseudogene. This CDR3 region has 14 residues. DNA of the CDR3: TGTGCCAGCAGCAAAAAAACAGGGTACAATGAGCAGTTCTTC. It codes for CASSKKTGYNEQFF.

This clone was counted once. The genes are TRBV19 and TRBJ2-1; 8 bases match TRBD1. The CDR3 sequence is 14 residues long. The junction had 4 bases not matched to a gene; V was cut back by 1 base and J by 8 bases. The germline gives CDR1 LNHDA, CDR2 SQIVND (reference sequence). CDR3 bases: TGTGCCAGTAGTATAGGTCCAGGGGGCGATGAGCAGTTCTTC. Protein product: CASSIGPGGDEQFF.

The V gene is TRBV2, the J gene TRBJ2-7, with a weak D call TRBD1 (5 bases). The CDR3 is made up of 17 amino acids. Trimming removed 5 bases from V and 0 bases from J, with 20 bases in between. CDR1 SNHLY and CDR2 FYNNEI come from the germline V gene. The CDR3 is CASSPKSRGSRSYEQYF. The CDR3 nucleotides read TGTGCCAGCAGTCCCAAAAGTAGGGGATCTCGCTCCTACGAGCAGTACTTC.

This clone was seen once. This rearrangement joins TRBV18 to TRBJ2-7; D is unresolved. The CDR3 contains 11 residues. The V end was cut by 5 bases, the J end by 3 bases, with 5 bases between. Germline lookup yields CDR1 KGHSH and CDR2 LQKENI. CDR3 nucleotides: TGTGCCAGCTCATCCAACTACGAGCAGTACTTC. It specifies CASSSNYEQYF.

The chain carries TRBV5-1 and TRBJ2-6; D might be TRBD1 (6 bases). Deletions cut 0 bases from V and 0 bases from J, with 7 bases between. Germline values: CDR1 SGHRS, CDR2 YFSETQ. The CDR3 is 16 amino acids. The CDR3 sequence: CASSLGQVSGANVLTF. CDR3 sequence (DNA): TGCGCCAGCAGCTTGGGACAGGTCTCTGGGGCCAACGTCCTGACTTTC.

The chain has TRBV28 and TRBJ1-1; D unresolved. CDR1 and CDR2 from the germline V gene are MDHEN and SYDVKM. CDR3 length equals 13 residues. Trimming stripped 3 bases from V and 11 bases from J, with 16 bases between. The CDR3 nucleotides are TGTGCCAGCAGTTTGACATCGCTCGGCCGGGCTTTCTTT. The encoded protein is CASSLTSLGRAFF.

The chain has TRBV30 and TRBJ2-7, with D tentatively TRBD1 (6 bases). Trimming cost V 3 bases and J 5 bases, with 14 bases left between them. The germline V gene has CDR1 GTSNPN and CDR2 SVGIG (reference sequence). The CDR3 spans 13 residues. The CDR3 bases are TGTGCCTGGAGCCACCAACAGGGACACGAGCAGTACTTC. Encoded protein: CAWSHQQGHEQYF.

The rearrangement joins TRBV10-3 to TRBJ1-1; the D is unclear. Trimming shortened V by 6 bases and J by 1 base, and 3 bases separated the two germline ends. The V gene's germline CDR1 is ENHRY and CDR2 SYGVKD. CDR3 length: 11 residues. In nucleotides, the CDR3 is TGTGCCATCAGCCAGAACACTGAAGCTTTCTTT. This encodes CAISQNTEAFF.